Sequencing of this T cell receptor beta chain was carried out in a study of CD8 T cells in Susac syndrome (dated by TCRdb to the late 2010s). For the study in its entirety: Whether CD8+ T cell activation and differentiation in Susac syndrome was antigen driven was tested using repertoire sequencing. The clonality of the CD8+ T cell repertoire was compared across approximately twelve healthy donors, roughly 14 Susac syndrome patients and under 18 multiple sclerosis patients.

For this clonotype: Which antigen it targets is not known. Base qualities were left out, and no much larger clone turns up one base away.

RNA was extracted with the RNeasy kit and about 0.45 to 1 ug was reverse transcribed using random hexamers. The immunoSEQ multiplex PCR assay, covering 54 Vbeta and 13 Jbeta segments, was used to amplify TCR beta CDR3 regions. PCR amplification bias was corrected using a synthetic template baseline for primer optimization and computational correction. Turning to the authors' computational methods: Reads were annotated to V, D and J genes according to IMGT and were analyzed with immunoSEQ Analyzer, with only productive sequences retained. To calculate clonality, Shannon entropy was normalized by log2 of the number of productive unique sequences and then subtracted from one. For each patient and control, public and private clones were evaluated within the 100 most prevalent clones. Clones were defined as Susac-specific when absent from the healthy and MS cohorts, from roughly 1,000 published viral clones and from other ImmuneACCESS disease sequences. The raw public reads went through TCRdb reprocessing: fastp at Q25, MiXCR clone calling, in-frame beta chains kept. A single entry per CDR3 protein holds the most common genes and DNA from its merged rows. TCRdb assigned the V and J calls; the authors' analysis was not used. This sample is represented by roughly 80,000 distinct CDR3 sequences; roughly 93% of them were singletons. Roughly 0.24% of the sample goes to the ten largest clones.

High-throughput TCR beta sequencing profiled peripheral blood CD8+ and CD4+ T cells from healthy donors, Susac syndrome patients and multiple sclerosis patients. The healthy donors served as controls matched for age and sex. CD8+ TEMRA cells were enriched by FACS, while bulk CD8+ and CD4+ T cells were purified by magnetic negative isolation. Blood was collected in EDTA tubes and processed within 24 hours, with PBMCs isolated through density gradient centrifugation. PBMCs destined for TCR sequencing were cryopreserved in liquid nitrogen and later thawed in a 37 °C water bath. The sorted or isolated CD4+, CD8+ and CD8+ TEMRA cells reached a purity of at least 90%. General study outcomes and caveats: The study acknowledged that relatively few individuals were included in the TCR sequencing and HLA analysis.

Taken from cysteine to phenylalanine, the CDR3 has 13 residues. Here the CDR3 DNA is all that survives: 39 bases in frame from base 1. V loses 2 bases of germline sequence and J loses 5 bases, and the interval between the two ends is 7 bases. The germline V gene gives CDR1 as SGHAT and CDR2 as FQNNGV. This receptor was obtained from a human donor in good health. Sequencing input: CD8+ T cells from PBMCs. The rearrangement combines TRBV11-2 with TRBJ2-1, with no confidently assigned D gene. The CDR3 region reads CASSLKWNNEQFF. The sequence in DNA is TGTGCCAGCAGCTTAAAATGGAACAATGAGCAGTTCTTC. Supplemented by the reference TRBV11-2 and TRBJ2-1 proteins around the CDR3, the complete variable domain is EAGVAQSPRYKIIEKRQSVAFWCNPISGHATLYWYQQILGQGPKLLIQFQNNGVVDDSQLPKDRFSAERLKGVDSTLKIQPAKLEDSAVYLCASSLKWNNEQFFGPGTRLTVL.